One sample yielded the 9 T cell receptor beta chains listed below, sequenced in a study of blood T cell repertoires in COVID-19. Using immunoSEQ multiplex PCR, the repertoire was profiled, and TCRdb retains in-frame clones only, with some absent. The data contain hundreds of thousands of clones, approximately 86% of them singletons. Sequencing input: PBMCs or T cells enriched from blood (not recorded which). The receptors here all came from a woman aged 45 to 65 with acute COVID-19.

This sequence joins TRBV12-3 or TRBV12-4 and TRBJ1-5, with D possibly TRBD1 on 6 matching bases. CDR3 size: 13 residues. The V gene lost 6 bases and the J gene lost 6 bases, with 12 bases spanning the gap. The CDR3 is CASSLTGFQPQHF. CDR3 in DNA: TGTGCCAGCAGCTTGACAGGATTTCAGCCCCAGCATTTT.

This chain connects TRBV19 to TRBJ2-3; a weak D match, TRBD2 (6 bases). CDR3 length: 15 amino acids. Germline assignment: CDR1 LNHDA and CDR2 SQIVND (reference sequence). The V and J ends lost 5 bases and 0 bases respectively, with 12 bases between them. DNA of the CDR3: TGTGCCAGTAGTTGGGGACTTCGGAGCACAGATACGCAGTATTTT. Encoded protein: CASSWGLRSTDTQYF.

The chain has TRBV6-5 and TRBJ2-1; 12 positions agree with TRBD2. The CDR3 is 16 residues long. V was clipped by 0 bases and J by 8 bases; unmatched bases: 5. Germline CDR1 is MNHEY and CDR2 is SVGAGI. CDR3 nucleotides: TGTGCCAGCAGTTACTCGAAACTAGCGGGAGGCGATGAGCAGTTCTTC. It translates to CASSYSKLAGGDEQFF.

The V call is TRBV10-3, the J call TRBJ1-2, with D unclear. CDR3 length: 13 residues. The V end lost 2 bases, the J end lost 6 bases, and 10 bases lay between the germline ends. Germline CDR1 and CDR2: ENHRY and SYGVKD. Here the CDR3 DNA reads TGTGCCATCAGTGAGAAGGAGGGCCATGGCTACACCTTC. Its protein is CAISEKEGHGYTF.

V usage is TRBV27 and J usage is TRBJ1-2; no clear D gene. CDR3 length equals 13 residues. Germline V gene data show CDR1 as MNHEY and CDR2 as SMNVEV (reference sequence). The ends were cut back, 3 bases at V and 0 bases at J, with 5 bases in the middle. The CDR3 loop is CASSFSTNYGYTF. The CDR3 DNA sequence: TGTGCCAGCAGTTTTTCTACTAACTATGGCTACACCTTC.

This sequence joins TRBV15 and TRBJ1-4; D remains ambiguous. V was clipped by 4 bases and J by 1 base, with 13 bases between them. Germline assignment: CDR1 LNHNV and CDR2 YYDKDF (reference sequence). The CDR3 is 16 residues long. The CDR3 region is CATSIPREETNEKLFF. The CDR3, as DNA: TGTGCCACCAGCATACCCCGGGAGGAAACTAATGAAAAACTGTTTTTT.

CDR3 nucleotides: TGTGCCAGCAGCTCGGGACTAGCGGGAATATACAATGAGCAGTTCTTC. Its translation: CASSSGLAGIYNEQFF. V usage is TRBV11-3 and J usage is TRBJ2-1; 13 positions agree with TRBD2. There are 16 residues in the CDR3. Trimming at V came to 4 bases and at J to 4 bases, leaving 4 bases not matched to a gene. Looked up from germline, CDR1 is SGHNT and CDR2 is YENEEA.

The genes are TRBV19 and TRBJ1-6; the match to TRBD1 covers 9 bases. J lost 7 bases, V lost 5 bases, and 9 bases had no gene match. The CDR3 length is 16 residues. Per germline, CDR1 LNHDA and CDR2 SQIVND (reference sequence). CDR3 residues: CASSRQGGLGNSPLHF. DNA of the CDR3: TGTGCCAGTAGTCGACAGGGGGGATTGGGAAATTCACCCCTCCACTTT.

The chain combines TRBV28 with TRBJ1-2; 7 bases are shared with TRBD1. This CDR3 has 16 amino acids. From germline, CDR1 is MDHEN and CDR2 SYDVKM. With V trimmed by 9 bases and J by 1 base, 14 bases remained unmatched. CDR3 nucleotide sequence: TGTGCCAGTACACATGAATACAGGGGTAGTAACTATGGCTACACCTTC. It codes for CASTHEYRGSNYGYTF.